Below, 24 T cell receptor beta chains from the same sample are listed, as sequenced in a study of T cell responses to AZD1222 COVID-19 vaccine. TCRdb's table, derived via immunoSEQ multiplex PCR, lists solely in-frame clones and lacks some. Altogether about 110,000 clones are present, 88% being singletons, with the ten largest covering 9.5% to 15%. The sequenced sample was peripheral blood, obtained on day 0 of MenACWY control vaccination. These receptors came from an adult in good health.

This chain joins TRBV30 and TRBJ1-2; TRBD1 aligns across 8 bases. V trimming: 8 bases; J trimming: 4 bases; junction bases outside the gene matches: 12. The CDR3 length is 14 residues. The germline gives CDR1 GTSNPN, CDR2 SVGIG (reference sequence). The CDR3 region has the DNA TGTGCCACCAACCGGGACAGGTCGACCTATGGCTACACCTTC. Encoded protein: CATNRDRSTYGYTF.

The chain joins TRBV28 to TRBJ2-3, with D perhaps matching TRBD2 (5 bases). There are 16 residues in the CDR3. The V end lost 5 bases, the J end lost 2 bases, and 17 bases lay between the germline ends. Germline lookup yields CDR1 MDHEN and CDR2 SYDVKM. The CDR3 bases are TGTGCCAGCAGTCCTAACCAGTGGGGAGCCACAGATACGCAGTATTTT. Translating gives CASSPNQWGATDTQYF.

The CDR3 reads CSVVFLAGFDNEQFF. The CDR3 region has the DNA TGCAGCGTAGTCTTCCTAGCGGGCTTTGACAATGAGCAGTTCTTC. The genes are TRBV29-1 and TRBJ2-1; 8 nucleotides align to TRBD2. Germline CDR1 reads SQVTM; CDR2 reads ANQGSEA. The CDR3 runs 15 residues. With 6 bases clipped from V and 5 bases from J, the junction kept 12 bases outside the gene matches.

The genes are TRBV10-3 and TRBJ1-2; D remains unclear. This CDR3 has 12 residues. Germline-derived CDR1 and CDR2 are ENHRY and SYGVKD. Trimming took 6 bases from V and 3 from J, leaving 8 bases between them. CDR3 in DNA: TGTGCCATCAGGGAGGGCGACTATGGCTACACCTTC. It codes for CAIREGDYGYTF.

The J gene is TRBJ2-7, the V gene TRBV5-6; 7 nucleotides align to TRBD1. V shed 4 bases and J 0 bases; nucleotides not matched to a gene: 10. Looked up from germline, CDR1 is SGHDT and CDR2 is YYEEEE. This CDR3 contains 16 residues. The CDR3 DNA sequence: TGTGCCAGCAGCCGACAGGGAATTTATAGCTCCTACGAGCAGTACTTC. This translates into CASSRQGIYSSYEQYF.

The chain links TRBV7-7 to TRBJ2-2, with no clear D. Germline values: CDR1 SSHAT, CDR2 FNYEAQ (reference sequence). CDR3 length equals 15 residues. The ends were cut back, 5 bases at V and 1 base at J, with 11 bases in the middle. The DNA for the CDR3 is TGTGCCAGCAGCCCCGACGGCCAGAACACCGGGGAGCTGTTTTTT. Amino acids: CASSPDGQNTGELFF.

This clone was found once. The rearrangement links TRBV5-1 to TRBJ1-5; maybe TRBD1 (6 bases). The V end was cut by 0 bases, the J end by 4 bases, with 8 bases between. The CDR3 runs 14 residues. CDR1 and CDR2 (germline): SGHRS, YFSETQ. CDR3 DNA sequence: TGCGCCAGCAGCTTGGCAGGACAGAATCAGCCCCAGCATTTT. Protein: CASSLAGQNQPQHF. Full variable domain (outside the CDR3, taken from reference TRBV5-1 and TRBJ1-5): KAGVTQTPRYLIKTRGQQVTLSCSPISGHRSVSWYQQTPGQGLQFLFEYFSETQRNKGNFPGRFSGRQFSNSRSEMNVSTLELGDSALYLCASSLAGQNQPQHFGDGTRLSIL.

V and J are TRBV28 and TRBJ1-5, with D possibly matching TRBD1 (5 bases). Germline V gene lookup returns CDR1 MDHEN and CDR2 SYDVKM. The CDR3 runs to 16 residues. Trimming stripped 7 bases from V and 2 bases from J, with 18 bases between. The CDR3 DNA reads TGTGCCAGCACCGAACGGGGGGGGAACGGCAATCAGCCCCAGCATTTT. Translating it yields CASTERGGNGNQPQHF.

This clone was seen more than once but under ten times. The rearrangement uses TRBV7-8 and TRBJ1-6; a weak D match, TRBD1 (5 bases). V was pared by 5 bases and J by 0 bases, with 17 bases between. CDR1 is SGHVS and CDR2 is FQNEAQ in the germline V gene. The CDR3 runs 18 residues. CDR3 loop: CASSTTVAMSSYNSPLHF. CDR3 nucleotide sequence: TGTGCCAGCAGCACGACAGTAGCCATGAGCTCCTATAATTCACCCCTCCACTTT.

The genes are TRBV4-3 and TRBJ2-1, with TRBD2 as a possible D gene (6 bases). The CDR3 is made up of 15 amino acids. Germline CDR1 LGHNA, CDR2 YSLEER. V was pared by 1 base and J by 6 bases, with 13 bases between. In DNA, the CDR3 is TGCGCCAGCAGCCAAGGGAGTCGGGGAGGCAATGAGCAGTTCTTC. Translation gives CASSQGSRGGNEQFF.

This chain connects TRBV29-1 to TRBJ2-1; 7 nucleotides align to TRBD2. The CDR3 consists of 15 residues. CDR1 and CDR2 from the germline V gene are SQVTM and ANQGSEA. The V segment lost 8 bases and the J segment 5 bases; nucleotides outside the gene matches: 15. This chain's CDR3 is CSSRPREGLNNEQFF. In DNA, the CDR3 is TGCAGCTCCAGGCCGAGGGAGGGATTAAACAATGAGCAGTTCTTC.

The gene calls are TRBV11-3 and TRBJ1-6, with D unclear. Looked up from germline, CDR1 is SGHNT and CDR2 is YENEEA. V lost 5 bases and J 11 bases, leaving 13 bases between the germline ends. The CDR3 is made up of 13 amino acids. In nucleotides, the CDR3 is TGTGCCAGCAGCGCCCGGGTTGGGGCACCCCTCCACTTT. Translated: CASSARVGAPLHF. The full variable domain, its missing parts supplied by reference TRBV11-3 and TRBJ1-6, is EAGVVQSPRYKIIEKKQPVAFWCNPISGHNTLYWYLQNLGQGPELLIRYENEEAVDDSQLPKDRFSAERLKGVDSTLKIQPAELGDSAVYLCASSARVGAPLHFGNGTRLTVT.

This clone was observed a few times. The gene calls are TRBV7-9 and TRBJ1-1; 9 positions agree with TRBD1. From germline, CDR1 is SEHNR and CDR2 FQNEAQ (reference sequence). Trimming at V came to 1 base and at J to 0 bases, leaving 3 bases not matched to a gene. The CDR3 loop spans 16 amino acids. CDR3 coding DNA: TGTGCCAGCAGCTTAGTCGGGACAGGGTTGAACACTGAAGCTTTCTTT. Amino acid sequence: CASSLVGTGLNTEAFF.

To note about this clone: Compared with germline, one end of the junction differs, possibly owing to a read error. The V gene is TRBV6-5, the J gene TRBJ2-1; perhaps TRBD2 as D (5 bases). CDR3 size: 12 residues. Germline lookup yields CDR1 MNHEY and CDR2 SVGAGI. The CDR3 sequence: CASRDSYSEQFF. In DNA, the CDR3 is TGTGCCAGCAGGGACTCCTACAGTGAGCAGTTCTTC.

In DNA form, the CDR3 reads TGTGCCAGCAGCTTAAAAGGGGGGGCGGGAACCTACGAGCAGTACTTC. Translated: CASSLKGGAGTYEQYF. The chain carries TRBV7-2 and TRBJ2-7; TRBD2 is a possible D gene (7 bases). Germline-derived CDR1 and CDR2 are SGHTA and FQGNSA. The CDR3 consists of 16 residues. Between the trimmed V and J ends, which lost 2 bases and 2 bases, there was a span of 16 bases.

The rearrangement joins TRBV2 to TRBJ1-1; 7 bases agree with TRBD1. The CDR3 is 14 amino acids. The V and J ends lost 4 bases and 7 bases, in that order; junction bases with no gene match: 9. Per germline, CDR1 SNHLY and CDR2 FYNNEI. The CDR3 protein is CASSGSRGQGEAFF. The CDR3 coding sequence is TGTGCCAGCAGTGGATCGAGGGGGCAGGGTGAAGCTTTCTTT.

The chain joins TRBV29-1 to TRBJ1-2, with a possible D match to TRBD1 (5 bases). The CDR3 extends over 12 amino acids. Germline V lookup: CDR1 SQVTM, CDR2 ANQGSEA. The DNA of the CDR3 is TGCAGAGTAGTAGAGGACGAGGGGGGCTACACCTTC. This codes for CRVVEDEGGYTF. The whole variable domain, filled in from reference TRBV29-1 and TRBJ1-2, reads SAVISQKPSRDICQRGTSLTIQCQVDSQVTMMFWYRQQPGQSLTLIATANQGSEATYESGFVIDKFPISRPNLTFSTLTVSNMSPEDSSIYLCRVVEDEGGYTFGSGTRLTVV.

The CDR3: CASSHDLRGGLGNTIYF. CDR3 bases: TGCGCCAGCAGCCATGACCTTAGGGGGGGACTCGGAAACACCATATATTTT. This chain uses TRBV4-3 with TRBJ1-3; D possibly corresponds to TRBD1 (6 bases). This CDR3 has 17 residues. V was trimmed by 3 bases and J by 4 bases, leaving 19 bases between them. Germline V gene sequence: CDR1 LGHNA, CDR2 YSLEER.

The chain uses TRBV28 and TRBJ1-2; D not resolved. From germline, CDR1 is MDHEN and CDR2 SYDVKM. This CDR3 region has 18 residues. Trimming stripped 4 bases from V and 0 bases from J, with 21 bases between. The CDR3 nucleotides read TGTGCCAGCAGTTCTCCCGAAACAATAGGGCCCACTAACTATGGCTACACCTTC. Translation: CASSSPETIGPTNYGYTF.

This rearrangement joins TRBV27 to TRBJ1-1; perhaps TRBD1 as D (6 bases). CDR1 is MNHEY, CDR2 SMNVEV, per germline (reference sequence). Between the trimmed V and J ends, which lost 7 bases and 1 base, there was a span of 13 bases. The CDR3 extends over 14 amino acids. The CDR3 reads CASTPGTQNTEAFF. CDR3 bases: TGTGCCAGCACTCCCGGGACACAGAACACTGAAGCTTTCTTT.

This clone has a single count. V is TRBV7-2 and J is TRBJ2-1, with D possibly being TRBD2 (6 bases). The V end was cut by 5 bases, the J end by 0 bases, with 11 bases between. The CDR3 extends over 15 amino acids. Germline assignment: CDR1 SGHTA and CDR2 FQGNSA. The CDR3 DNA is TGTGCCAGCAGCCAGGGACTGGGCTCCTACAATGAGCAGTTCTTC. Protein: CASSQGLGSYNEQFF.

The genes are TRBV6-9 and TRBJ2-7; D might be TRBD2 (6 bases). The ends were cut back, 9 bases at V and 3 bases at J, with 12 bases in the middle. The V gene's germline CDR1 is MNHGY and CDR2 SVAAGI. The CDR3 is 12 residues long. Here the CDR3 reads CARRDSCYEQYF. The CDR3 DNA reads TGTGCCAGAAGGGACTCTTGCTACGAGCAGTACTTC.

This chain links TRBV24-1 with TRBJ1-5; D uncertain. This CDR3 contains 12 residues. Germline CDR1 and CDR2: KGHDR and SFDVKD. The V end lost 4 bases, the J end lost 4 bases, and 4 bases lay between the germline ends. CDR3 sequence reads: CATSDQNQPQHF. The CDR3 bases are TGTGCCACCAGTGACCAAAATCAGCCCCAGCATTTT.

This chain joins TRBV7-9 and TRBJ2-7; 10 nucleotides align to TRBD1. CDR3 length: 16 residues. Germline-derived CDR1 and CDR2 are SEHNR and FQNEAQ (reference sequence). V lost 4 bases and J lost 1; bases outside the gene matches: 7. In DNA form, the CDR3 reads TGTGCCAGCAGCTCACTGGGGGGACAGGGGTCCTACGAGCAGTACTTC. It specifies CASSSLGGQGSYEQYF.